This T cell receptor (beta chain) derives from a study of identical twins. General study points: Conclusions came from cross-sectional statistical analysis, not from following the same donors. Alpha sequences out of frame and shared by twins had excess low generation probability.

Details on this clonotype: The antigen is undetermined.

Template switching added a universal primer site, and cDNA bore unique molecular identifiers. In TCRdb, the 5' RACE reads were re-called with MiXCR into one record per CDR3 protein. The data contain nearly 650,000 distinct CDR3 sequences, about 7.6% of them singletons. Germline CDR1 reads SGHVS; CDR2 reads FNYEAQ. The length of the CDR3 is 15 residues. Trimming at V came to 5 bases and at J to 5 bases, leaving 8 bases not matched to a gene. These data also formed part of another study, on yellow fever vaccine responses in identical twins.

This receptor was taken from a woman aged 18 to 35 in good health. The J gene is TRBJ2-5, the V gene TRBV7-6; 10 nucleotides agree with TRBD2. Material for sequencing was PBMCs. The CDR3 spells CASSQSGGAGETQYF. The DNA of the CDR3 is TGTGCCAGCAGCCAGAGCGGGGGGGCCGGGGAGACCCAGTACTTC.